This entry features one T cell receptor beta chain sequence. This sample stems from a study of blood T cell repertoires in COVID-19. Using immunoSEQ multiplex PCR, the repertoire was profiled, and TCRdb retains in-frame clones only, with some absent. The table lists roughly 370,000 clones, 85% to 90% of them singletons, with approximately 9.3% in the top ten. Trimming cost V 0 bases and J 3 bases; bases outside gene matches: 11. This CDR3 comprises 19 residues. CDR1 and CDR2 from the germline V gene are LGHNA and YNFKEQ. Source material: PBMCs or T cells enriched from blood (not recorded which). This TCR was recovered from a woman in her forties or fifties who had recovered from COVID-19. The chain recombines TRBV4-2 with TRBJ2-1, with 10 bases that match TRBD2. DNA of the CDR3: TGTGCCAGCAGCCAAGATGGCCTAGCGGGGGTTAATCTCTACAATGAGCAGTTCTTC. It is translated as CASSQDGLAGVNLYNEQFF.